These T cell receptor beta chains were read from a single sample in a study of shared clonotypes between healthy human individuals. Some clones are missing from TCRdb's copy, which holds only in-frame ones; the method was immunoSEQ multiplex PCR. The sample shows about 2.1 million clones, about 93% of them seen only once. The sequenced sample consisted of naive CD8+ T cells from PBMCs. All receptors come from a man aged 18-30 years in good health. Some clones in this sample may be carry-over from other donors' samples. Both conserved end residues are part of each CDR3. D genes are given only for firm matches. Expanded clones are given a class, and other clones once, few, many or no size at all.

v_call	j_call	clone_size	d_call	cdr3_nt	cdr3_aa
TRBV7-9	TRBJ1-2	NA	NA	TGTGCCAGCAGCCAAGGCGTATGGGGGGAAGGCTACACCTTC	CASSQGVWGEGYTF
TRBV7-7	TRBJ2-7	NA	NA	TGTGCCAGCAGCCCGGGACCGAACTACGAGCAGTACTTC	CASSPGPNYEQYF
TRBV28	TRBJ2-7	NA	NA	TGTGCCAGCAGTTCTCCCCGAACAGGAAAATACGAGCAGTACTTC	CASSSPRTGKYEQYF
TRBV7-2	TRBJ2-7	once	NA	TGTGCCAGCAGCGCTAACCTCCGACAATGGGGCTACGAGCAGTACTTC	CASSANLRQWGYEQYF
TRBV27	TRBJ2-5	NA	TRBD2	TGTGCCAGCAGTTTCGGGACTAGCGGAGGAGAGACCCAGTACTTC	CASSFGTSGGETQYF
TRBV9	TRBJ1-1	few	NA	TGTGCCAGCAGCGTAGATGTAGGTGGGCACACTGAAGCTTTCTTT	CASSVDVGGHTEAFF
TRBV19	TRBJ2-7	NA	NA	TGTGCCAGTAGTATCAGGACTTTCGACGAGCAGTACTTC	CASSIRTFDEQYF
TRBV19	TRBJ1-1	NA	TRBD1	TGTGCCAGTGAAAGGACAGGCCTTATGTTCATGAACACTGAAGCTTTCTTT	CASERTGLMFMNTEAFF
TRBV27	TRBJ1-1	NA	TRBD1	TGTGCCAGCAGGATCACAGGGGGAAACACTGAAGCTTTCTTT	CASRITGGNTEAFF
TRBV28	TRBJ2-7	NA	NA	TGTGCCAGCAGTTTAAGGGGCGCCGTTTTTTACGAGCAGTACTTC	CASSLRGAVFYEQYF
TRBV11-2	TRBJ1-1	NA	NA	TGTGCCAGCAGCCATATGGGCACTGAAGCTTTCTTT	CASSHMGTEAFF
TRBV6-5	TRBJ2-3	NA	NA	TGTGCCAGCAGCCCGAACCCAGATACGCAGTATTTT	CASSPNPDTQYF
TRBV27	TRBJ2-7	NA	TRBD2	TGTGCCAGCTGGGGGGGTTCCTACGAGCAGTACTTC	CASWGGSYEQYF
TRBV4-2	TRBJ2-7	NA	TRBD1	TGTGCCAGCAGCCATCCCACCCAGGACAGGGTCTCCCAACCTTCCTACGAGCAGTACTTC	CASSHPTQDRVSQPSYEQYF
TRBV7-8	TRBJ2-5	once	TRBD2	TGTGCCAGCAGCCTGGGGGGGTTAGAGACCCAGTACTTC	CASSLGGLETQYF
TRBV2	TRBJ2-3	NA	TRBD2	TGTGCCAGCAGCCCCGGACTAGCGGACACAGATACGCAGTATTTT	CASSPGLADTDTQYF
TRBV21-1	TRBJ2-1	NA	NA	TGTGCCAGCAGCGATCCCCCGGGGGTGGATGAGCAGTTCTTC	CASSDPPGVDEQFF
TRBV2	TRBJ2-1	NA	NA	TGTGCCAGCAGCCCTTCGGTACTAGGCGGGTTCTTC	CASSPSVLGGFF
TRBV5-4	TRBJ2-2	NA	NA	TGTGCCAGCAGCTTAATCGGGGGTGGGACCGGGGAGCTGTTTTTT	CASSLIGGGTGELFF
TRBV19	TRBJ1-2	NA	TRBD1	TGTGCCAGTAGTATCCCTCGGTCCGACCGGCCGCGGGACAGAGCTAACTATGGCTACACCTTC	CASSIPRSDRPRDRANYGYTF
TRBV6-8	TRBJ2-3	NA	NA	TGTGCCAGCCCGCCAGGCTACTCAGATACGCAGTATTTT	CASPPGYSDTQYF
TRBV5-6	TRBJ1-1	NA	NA	TGTGCCAGCAGCTTATGGAGGGCAGAAGCTTTCTTT	CASSLWRAEAFF
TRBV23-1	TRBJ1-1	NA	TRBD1	TGCGCCAGCAGTCAAATACCATCATGGGACAGTTGCACTGAAGCTTTCTTT	CASSQIPSWDSCTEAFF
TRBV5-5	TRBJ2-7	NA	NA	TGTGCCAGCAGCTTGAGGGTCGGGGTCCACGAGCAGTACTTC	CASSLRVGVHEQYF
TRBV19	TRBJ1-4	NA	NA	TGTGCCAGTAGTACAGACCACAGGACTAATGAAAAACTGTTTTTT	CASSTDHRTNEKLFF
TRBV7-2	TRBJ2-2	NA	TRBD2	TGTGCCAGCAGCCCAAACTGGGCGGGGGCGAACACCGGGGAGCTGTTTTTT	CASSPNWAGANTGELFF
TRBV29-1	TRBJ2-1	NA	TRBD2	TGCAGCGTTGAAGGGGACACTAGCGGGAAAAATGAGCAGTTCTTC	CSVEGDTSGKNEQFF
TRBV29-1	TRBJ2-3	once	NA	TGCAGCGCGCAAGCTGAGACCCCAACAGGCCCCGAGTTAACGCAGTATTTT	CSAQAETPTGPELTQYF
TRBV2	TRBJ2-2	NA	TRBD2	TGTGCCAGCAGCGACCCCTTGGGAGGGAGGGTCGGGACCGGGGAGCTGTTTTTT	CASSDPLGGRVGTGELFF
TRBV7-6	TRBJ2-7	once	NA	TGTGCCAGCACTGCAGGGAATTCCTACGAGCAGTACTTC	CASTAGNSYEQYF
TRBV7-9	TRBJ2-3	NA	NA	TGTGCCAGCAGCAACTCTAGGAGGGGGTCAGATACGCAGTATTTT	CASSNSRRGSDTQYF
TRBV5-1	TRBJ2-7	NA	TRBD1	TGCGCCAGCAGCTTGGATACAGGGGGAACGGTCGAGCAGTACTTC	CASSLDTGGTVEQYF
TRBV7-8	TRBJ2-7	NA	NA	TGTGCCAGCAGCCCTCCGCGGATTCTTTTCCACGAGCAGTACTTC	CASSPPRILFHEQYF
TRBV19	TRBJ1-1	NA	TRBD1	TGTGCCAGTAGTGCAGGGGGCAACACTGAAGCTTTCTTT	CASSAGGNTEAFF
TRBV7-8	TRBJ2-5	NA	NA	TGTGCCAGCAGCTTAGGGGTAGCGGCGAGAGAGACCCAGTACTTC	CASSLGVAARETQYF
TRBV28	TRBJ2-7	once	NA	TGTGCCAGCAGTTTCGGGACATCTTTCTACGAGCAGTACTTC	CASSFGTSFYEQYF
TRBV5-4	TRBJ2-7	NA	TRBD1	TGTGCCAGCAGCCAACCCCGGGACAGGGAAACGGGGGAGCAGTACTTC	CASSQPRDRETGEQYF
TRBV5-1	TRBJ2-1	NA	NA	TGCGCCAGCAGCCCCGGGACGGACCTAAGCAATGAGCAGTTCTTC	CASSPGTDLSNEQFF
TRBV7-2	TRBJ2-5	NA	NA	TGTGCCAGCAGCCCTACGGCGAACGGAGAAGAGACCCAGTACTTC	CASSPTANGEETQYF
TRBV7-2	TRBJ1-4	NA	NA	TGTGCCAGCAGCTTCGGGCAGGGGTGGATGTCTAATGAAAAACTGTTTTTT	CASSFGQGWMSNEKLFF
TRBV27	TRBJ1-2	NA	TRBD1	TGTGCCAGCAGTTCCAACAGGGGGCCCGGCTATGGCTACACCTTC	CASSSNRGPGYGYTF
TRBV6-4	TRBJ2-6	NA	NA	TGTGCCAGCAGTGACTCCGGGGGTCGGCCTACTGGGGCCAACGTCCTGACTTTC	CASSDSGGRPTGANVLTF
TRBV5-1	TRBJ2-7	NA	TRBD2	TGCGCCAGCAGCTTGGAATCCGGGGAGGGGTACGAGCAGTACTTC	CASSLESGEGYEQYF
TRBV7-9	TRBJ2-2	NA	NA	TGTGCCAGCAGACGAGGGACGGAGCTGTTTTTT	CASRRGTELFF
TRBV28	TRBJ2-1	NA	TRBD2	TGTGCCAGCAGCCCACTAGCGATCTCCTACAATGAGCAGTTCTTC	CASSPLAISYNEQFF
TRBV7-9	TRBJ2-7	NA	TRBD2	TGTGCCAGCAGCGACCGACTAGCGGCCTCCTACGAGCAGTACTTC	CASSDRLAASYEQYF
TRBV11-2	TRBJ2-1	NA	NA	TGTGCCAGCAGCTTAGTCGGCCAGGGATTGTACAATGAGCAGTTCTTC	CASSLVGQGLYNEQFF
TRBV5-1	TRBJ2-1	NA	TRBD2	TGCGCCAGCAGCCAAGGACTAGACGCGTTCTTC	CASSQGLDAFF